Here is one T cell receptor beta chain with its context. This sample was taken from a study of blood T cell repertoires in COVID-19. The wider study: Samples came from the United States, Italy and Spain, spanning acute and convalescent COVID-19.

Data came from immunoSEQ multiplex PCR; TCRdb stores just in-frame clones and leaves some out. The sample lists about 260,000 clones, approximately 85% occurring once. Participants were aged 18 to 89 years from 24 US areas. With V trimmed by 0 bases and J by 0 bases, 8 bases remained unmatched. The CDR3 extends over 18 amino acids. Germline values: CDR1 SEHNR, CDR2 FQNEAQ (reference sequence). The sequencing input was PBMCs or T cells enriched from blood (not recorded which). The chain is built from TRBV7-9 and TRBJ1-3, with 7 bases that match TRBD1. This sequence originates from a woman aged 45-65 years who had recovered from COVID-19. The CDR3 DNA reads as TGTGCCAGCAGCTTAGCCACGGGACAGACCATCTCTGGAAACACCATATATTTT. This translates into CASSLATGQTISGNTIYF.